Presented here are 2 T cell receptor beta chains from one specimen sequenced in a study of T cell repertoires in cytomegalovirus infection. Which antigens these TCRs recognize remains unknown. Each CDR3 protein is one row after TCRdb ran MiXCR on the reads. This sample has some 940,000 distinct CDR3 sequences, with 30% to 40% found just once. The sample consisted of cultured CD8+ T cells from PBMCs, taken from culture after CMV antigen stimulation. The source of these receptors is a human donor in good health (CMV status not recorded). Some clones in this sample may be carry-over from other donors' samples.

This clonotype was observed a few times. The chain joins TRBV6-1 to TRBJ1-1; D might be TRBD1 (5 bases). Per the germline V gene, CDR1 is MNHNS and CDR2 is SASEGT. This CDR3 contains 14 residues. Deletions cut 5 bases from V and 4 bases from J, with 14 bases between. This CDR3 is CASSIRGGGTEAFF. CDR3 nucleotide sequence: TGTGCCAGCAGTATTCGGGGGGGGGGCACTGAAGCTTTCTTT.

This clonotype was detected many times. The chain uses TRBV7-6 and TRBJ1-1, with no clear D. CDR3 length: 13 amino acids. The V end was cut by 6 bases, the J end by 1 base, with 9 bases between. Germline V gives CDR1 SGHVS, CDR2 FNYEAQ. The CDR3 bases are TGTGCCAGCAGTCCGGACGGGAACACTGAAGCTTTCTTT. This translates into CASSPDGNTEAFF.